Included here is one T cell receptor beta chain sequence, with context. Its specificity is not known. Blood samples were obtained at baseline, cycle 4 day 1, and cycle 7 day 1. These data belong to a study of OX40 agonist ivuxolimab in advanced cancers. Looking at the study overall: Clinicians treated patients with ivuxolimab, an agonistic anti-OX40 (CD134) antibody. Past anti-PD-1, anti-PD-L1 or anti-CTLA-4 therapy was accepted, and approximately 37% had received some.

Study conclusions and caveats: Clonal expansion was seen in CD4+ and CD8+ blood T cells by week 6 at 0.1 to 3.0 mg/kg.

Libraries were prepared by immunoSEQ multiplex PCR; TCRdb keeps only in-frame clonotypes and omits some of them. The data hold some 99,000 clones, with about four fifths observed a single time. The TCR sequence derives from an adult with an advanced solid tumor such as melanoma, head and neck, liver or kidney cancer. Sequences were derived from CD4+ or CD8+ T cells sorted from blood, sampled in a trial of the OX40 agonist ivuxolimab.

CDR3 region: CASIDLAGGYGYTF. The CDR3 DNA reads TGTGCCAGCATCGATCTTGCGGGCGGCTATGGCTACACCTTC. This chain connects TRBV5-8 to TRBJ1-2; D not certain. The CDR3 spans 14 residues. V dropped 6 bases and J dropped 4 bases, with 16 bases sitting between them. Germline V gene data show CDR1 as SGHTS and CDR2 as YDEGEE.